What follows describes a single T cell receptor beta chain. The identical CDR3 is also encoded by other nucleotide sequences in the sample. This entry comes from a study of shared clonotypes between healthy human individuals. Repertoires were generated with immunoSEQ multiplex PCR, while TCRdb's copy carries only in-frame clones and drops some. In the table there are more than 1.2 million clones, approximately 98.5% of which are singletons. CDR3 length: 14 residues. V lost 1 base and J 0 bases, leaving 7 bases between the germline ends. Germline V gene sequence: CDR1 SGHRS, CDR2 YFSETQ. Sequences were obtained from naive CD4+ T cells sorted from blood. Subset reported: CD45RA+ positively selected. The genes are TRBV5-1 and TRBJ1-1; D not resolved. This clonotype was sampled from a man aged 30 to 45 in good health. The CDR3 is CASSLKGMNTEAFF. CDR3 nucleotide sequence: TGCGCCAGCAGCTTGAAAGGGATGAACACTGAAGCTTTCTTT.